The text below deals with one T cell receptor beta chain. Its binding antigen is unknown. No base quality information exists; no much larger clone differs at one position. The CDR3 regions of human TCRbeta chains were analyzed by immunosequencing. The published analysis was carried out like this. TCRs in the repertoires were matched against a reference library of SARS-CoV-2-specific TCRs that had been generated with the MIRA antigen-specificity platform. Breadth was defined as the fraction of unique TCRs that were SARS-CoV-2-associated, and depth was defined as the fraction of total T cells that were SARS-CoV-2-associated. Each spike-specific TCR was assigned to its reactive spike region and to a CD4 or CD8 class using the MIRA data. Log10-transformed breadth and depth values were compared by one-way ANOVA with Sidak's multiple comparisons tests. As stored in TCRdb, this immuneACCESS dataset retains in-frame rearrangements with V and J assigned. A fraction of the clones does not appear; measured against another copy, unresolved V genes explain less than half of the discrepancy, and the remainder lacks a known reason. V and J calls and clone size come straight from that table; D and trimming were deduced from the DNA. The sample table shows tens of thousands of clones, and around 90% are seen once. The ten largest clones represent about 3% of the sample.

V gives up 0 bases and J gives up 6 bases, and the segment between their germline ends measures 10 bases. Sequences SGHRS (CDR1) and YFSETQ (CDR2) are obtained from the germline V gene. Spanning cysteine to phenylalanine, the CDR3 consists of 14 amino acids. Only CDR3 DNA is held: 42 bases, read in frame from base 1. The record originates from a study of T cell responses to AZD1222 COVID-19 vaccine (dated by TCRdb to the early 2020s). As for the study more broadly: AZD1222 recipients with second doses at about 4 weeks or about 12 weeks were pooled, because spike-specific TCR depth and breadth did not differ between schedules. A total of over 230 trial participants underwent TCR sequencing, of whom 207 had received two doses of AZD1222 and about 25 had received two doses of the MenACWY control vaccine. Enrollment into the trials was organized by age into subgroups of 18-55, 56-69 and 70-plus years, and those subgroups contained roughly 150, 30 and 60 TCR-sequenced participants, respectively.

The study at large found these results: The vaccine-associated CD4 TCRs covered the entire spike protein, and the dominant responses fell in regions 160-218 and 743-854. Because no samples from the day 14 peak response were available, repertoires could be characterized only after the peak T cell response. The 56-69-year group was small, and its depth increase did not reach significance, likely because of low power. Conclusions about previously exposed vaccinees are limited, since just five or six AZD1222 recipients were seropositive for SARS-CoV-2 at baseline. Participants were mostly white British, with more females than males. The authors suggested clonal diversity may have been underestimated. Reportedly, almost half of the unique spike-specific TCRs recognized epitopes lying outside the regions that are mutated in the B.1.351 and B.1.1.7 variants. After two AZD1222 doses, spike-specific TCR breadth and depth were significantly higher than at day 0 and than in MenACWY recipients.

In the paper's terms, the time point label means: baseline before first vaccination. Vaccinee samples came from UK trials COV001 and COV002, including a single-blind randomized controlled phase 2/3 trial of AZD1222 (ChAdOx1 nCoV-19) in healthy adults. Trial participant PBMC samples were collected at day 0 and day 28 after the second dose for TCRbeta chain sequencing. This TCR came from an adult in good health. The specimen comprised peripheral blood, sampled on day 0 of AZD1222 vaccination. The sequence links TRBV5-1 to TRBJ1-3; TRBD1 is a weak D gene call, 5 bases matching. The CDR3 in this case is CASSLAGASNTIYF. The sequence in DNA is TGCGCCAGCAGCTTGGCCGGGGCCTCAAACACCATATATTTT.